Reported below is one T cell receptor (beta chain). V was clipped by 2 bases and J by 3 bases, with 8 bases between them. CDR3 length: 13 residues. Germline loops: CDR1 GTSNPN, CDR2 SVGIG (reference sequence). Per the authors' pipeline: Reference gene primer amplification gave nucleated cell count estimates. Using immunoSEQ multiplex PCR, the repertoire was profiled, and TCRdb retains in-frame clones only, with some absent. V and J calls and clone size are as listed in that table; D and trimming were resolved from the DNA. The data contain fewer than 200,000 clones, around 85% of them singletons. This entry comes from a study of blood T cell repertoires in COVID-19. Turning to the study itself: The study drew acute and convalescent COVID-19 samples from the United States, Italy and Spain. The cDNA or gDNA used as material had been derived from T cells, B-cell-depleted T cells, or PBMCs.

The source is a man between 50 and 59 years old with active or convalescent COVID-19. Input material: peripheral blood. V gene TRBV30 combines with J gene TRBJ1-3; TRBD1 might be the D (5 bases). The CDR3, as DNA: TGTGCCTGGAGTACAGGAATTGGAAACACCATATATTTT. It encodes CAWSTGIGNTIYF.